This T cell receptor beta chain was found in a study of blood T cell repertoires in COVID-19. Study as a whole: Donors in the United States, Italy and Spain gave samples during acute or convalescent COVID-19. The analysed material was cDNA or gDNA that came from T cells, B-cell-depleted T cells, or PBMCs.

As handled by the study authors: The authors estimated nucleated cell counts from reference gene primer amplification. Libraries were prepared by immunoSEQ multiplex PCR; TCRdb keeps only in-frame clonotypes and omits some of them. From that table come the V and J calls and clone size; the DNA was used to work out D and trimming. This sample has 75,000 to 100,000 clones; approximately 87% occur once, and the top ten carry about an eighth. Material for sequencing was peripheral blood. The clonotype comes from a human donor in a cohort sampled during active COVID-19.

CDR3 coding DNA: TGTGCCATCAGCCTGGGACAGGGAGTTACTGAAGCTTTCTTT. Protein product: CAISLGQGVTEAFF. The rearrangement joins TRBV10-3 to TRBJ1-1, with TRBD1 identical over 9 bases. Germline CDR1 is ENHRY and CDR2 is SYGVKD. Germline trimming cut 6 bases from V and 5 bases from J; bases unmatched to any gene: 7. The CDR3 has 14 residues.